What follows describes a single T cell receptor (beta chain). This sample is drawn from a study of identical twins. This CDR3 contains 15 residues. Trimming left V 7 bases short and J 2 bases short, with 14 bases between. Germline CDR1 and CDR2: SNHLY and FYNNEI. TCRdb called the 5' RACE reads again in MiXCR, with one record for every CDR3 protein. This table holds about 190,000 distinct CDR3 sequences, 15% to 20% found once. These data also formed part of another study, on T cells expressing NK-cell markers. That work contributes: The study drew TCR beta repertoires from sorted CD3+CD56+NKG2C+, CD3+CD56+NKG2C- and CD3+CD56-NKG2C+ T cells. Just one sequenced donor of eight was HCMV-seronegative, while seven were seropositive. Each of roughly 6 donors carried dominant NKG2C+ clonotypes accounting for roughly 1.0-7.5% of CD8+ T cells. A few donors showed these clonotypes also leading the CD3+CD56-NKG2C+ fraction.

The sequence derives from a woman under 30 in good health. This chain connects TRBV2 to TRBJ2-2; D gene unclear. Sample: CD8+ T cells sorted from blood. The DNA for the CDR3 is TGTGCCAGCATGGACCTAGAAAAAAACACCGGGGAGCTGTTTTTT. It yields the protein CASMDLEKNTGELFF.